This T cell receptor (beta chain) was recovered during a study of human T cells and chemical hapten exposure. Study background: TCR yield per sample varied, mainly due to pooled library volumes.

Via MiXCR, TCRdb re-called the RACE reads, giving one row per CDR3 protein. Among under 300,000 distinct CDR3 sequences, about 7.7% were seen once, and the ten largest hold approximately 1.2%. In its sample, this clonotype was seen a few times. The length of the CDR3 is 14 residues. V was clipped by 0 bases and J by 6 bases, with 9 bases between them. The V gene's germline CDR1 is SGDLS and CDR2 YYNGEE. Regarding time point: pre-sensitization, week 0. Treatment of the sample: therapeutic diphenylcyclopropenone sensitization with weekly scalp DPC. This chain uses TRBV9 with TRBJ2-2; D is undetermined. This material consisted of whole blood, taken in connection with sensitization to the hapten diphenylcyclopropenone (DPC). This receptor was obtained from a man aged 18 to 30 with alopecia areata. Some clones in this sample may be carry-over from other donors' samples. The CDR3 region has the DNA TGTGCCAGCAGCGTAGACACTTCCCCCGGGGAGCTGTTTTTT. Amino acids: CASSVDTSPGELFF.